The sequence of this T cell receptor beta chain was determined in a study of cytomegalovirus exposure and HLA in healthy donors (dated by TCRdb to about 2017). At the level of the whole study: An earlier analysis of some 500 of the donors reported roughly 270 Gb of sequence data and 117 million unique TCR beta sequences from 150 million to 200 million T cells. Approximately 300 gigabases of sequencing data and 75 million to 85 million unique TCR sequences made up an early release that covered several hundred HLA-typed donors. Among the approximately 420 genotyped donors, about 83% belonged to the genetic ancestry cluster associated with self-reported Caucasian donors. The study was designed to test whether signatures of past pathogen exposure could be identified by cataloging public T cell receptors. Using immunosequencing, the study profiled T cell repertoires from 666 subjects and related those repertoires to cytomegalovirus serostatus. In addition to the first cohort of approximately 670 subjects, a separate validation cohort of 130 or so different subjects was used. To predict cytomegalovirus infection status, the study brought together high-throughput TCR immunosequencing, statistical association of individual TCRs with disease status, and machine learning. To study patterns of TCR occurrence, a later analysis re-analyzed previously published TCR beta repertoires from under 750 donors and added high-resolution HLA genotyping. In the later analysis, no new phenotypic data were used to find candidate immune exposures; instead, reliance was placed on TCR beta sequences and their occurrence across donors. In an earlier analysis of 500 to 650 of the donors, high-throughput TCR beta sequencing was used to judge whether each TCR beta V gene segment behaved as functional or pseudogenic. Alongside the repertoire data, information on donor age, sex, ethnicity and CMV serostatus was compiled. Genome-wide SNP genotypes for about 60% of the 666 donors were used in a later genetic analysis, which treated that subset as a discovery cohort. Every discovery cohort repertoire had been produced on one sequencing platform. Class I and class II HLA loci were covered by the typing at four-digit resolution. The number of donors typed differed by locus, with about 629-640 for A, B, C, DRB1 and DQB1, 522 for DQA1, 606 for DPA1, and some 440 for DPB1. Several DR-DQ haplotypes were treated as single units for association and clustering because of strong linkage in the cohort. Among roughly 400 genotyped donors of the cohort, an average of about 240,000 unique TCR beta nucleotide sequences was sequenced per donor, of which 15% to 20% were non-productive. Beyond this particular receptor, the publication reports: A later analysis reported that several top co-occurrence clusters appeared linked to parvovirus B19, influenza, CMV and Epstein-Barr virus. A later analysis found that HLA-associated TCR beta chains were more clonally expanded and had lower generation probabilities than equally common non-associated chains. Broadly in line with IMGT annotations, most TCR beta V segments showed up in productive rearrangements about 87% or about 30% of the time in an earlier analysis of a few hundred of the donors. The study gave a list of around 170 TCR beta chains associated with cytomegalovirus. A later analysis found that most CMV-associated TCR beta chains appeared HLA-restricted, with HLA associations seemingly driven largely by CMV exposure. A further reported finding was that TCR beta sequences accurately predicted the HLA-A and HLA-B alleles for most subjects in the first cohort. HLA typing was unavailable for some donors at each locus, so association tests used only the typed subset. Over 15 rarely observed V segments, including chromosome 9 orphons, were excluded from the earlier analysis of about 500 of the donors because counts were too low. When HLA alleles, especially DR and DQ, strongly co-occurred, attributing TCR associations to individual alleles was difficult. In a later analysis, over 15,000 TCR beta sequences were associated with specific HLA alleles at a false discovery rate of 0.05. Cytomegalovirus status was reported to be diagnosed by the classifier with high specificity and sensitivity in both the original and validation cohorts. Most TCR sequences were seen in very few donors, while some public TCRs were found in many individuals. According to a later analysis, TCR association rates differed among HLA loci, with DRB1 alleles showing the most associated TCRs and HLA-C alleles showing the fewest. A cluster of highly shared sequence variants was judged likely to be a technical artifact of the sequencing pipeline. Only TCR beta chains were sequenced in this cohort, and the absence of alpha or paired-chain data limited detectable features. Because the 87-base-pair reads could not distinguish some IMGT-functional V segments, including TRBV6-2 and TRBV6-3, those segments were excluded. Presence/absence analyses assumed roughly uniform sequencing depth across donors, an assumption that may not hold. V-gene and J-gene trimming of TCR beta chains was associated with a missense DCLRE1C variant in a later genetic analysis, and the association was replicated in an independent cohort. CMV serostatus was the only immune exposure information available for the cohort. A few of the identified cytomegalovirus-associated TCR beta chains were confirmed in vitro to be specific for cytomegalovirus antigens. Correlated functional status among segregating V segments might reflect linkage disequilibrium, but an unknown experimental factor could not be ruled out. According to a later genetic analysis, donors in an Asian-associated ancestry cluster had fewer N-insertions in productive TCRs than the approximately 670-donor mean. According to the authors, the approach could potentially be generalized to other disease states and immunological phenotypes.

Concerning this clone: Its antigen remains undetermined. The input lacks base qualities; no much larger clone sits a single base away.

Library creation used the immunoSEQ multiplex PCR assay. The multiplex PCR relied on a mix of 60 forward primers for TCR Vbeta segments and 13 reverse primers for TCR Jbeta segments. Amplification of the CDR3 region of rearranged TCR beta genes was performed with a multiplex PCR assay on genomic DNA. Amplified TCR beta libraries were sequenced as 87-base-pair reads on the Illumina HiSeq System. On the authors' methods: Across the roughly 700 repertoires, a later analysis counted approximately 75 million unique TCR beta chains, around 11 million of which were shared by at least two donors. Raw reads were error-corrected and collapsed into unique sequences with a nearest-neighbor algorithm that merged closely related sequences to remove PCR and sequencing errors. Alignment of CDR3 sequences to IMGT reference sequences was used to assign V, D and J gene segments. For a sequence to be retained, a match of at least six nucleotides to both a V gene segment and a J gene segment was required. Rearrangements were classified as productive when the CDR3 lacked stop codons and remained in frame with V and J, and all other rearrangements were classified as non-productive. CDR3 was defined according to IMGT convention as the region running from the second conserved V-encoded cysteine to the conserved J-encoded phenylalanine. Sequences without an unambiguous match to a single V gene segment were excluded from the earlier analysis of about 600 of the donors. An earlier analysis of around 600 of the donors classified V segments as functional when productive rearrangements were above 56.7% and as segregating when the standard deviation between donors was above 5%. A statistical classification framework was built to diagnose cytomegalovirus status from the catalog of TCR beta chain sequences. A later analysis assigned V and J genes by comparing TCR nucleotide sequences with IMGT/GENE-DB human TR gene sequences. A later analysis assigned CDR3 sequences and most-parsimonious VDJ recombination scenarios with the TCRdist pipeline. In a later analysis, each TCR beta chain was defined by its CDR3 amino acid sequence together with its V-gene family, and reads without a unique V-gene family were excluded. In a later analysis, a few hundred highly shared, low-generation-probability nucleotide sequences were removed to address suspected cross-contamination and a sequencing artifact. A later analysis calculated a clonal expansion index for each public chain from normalized within-repertoire ranks of inferred template counts. Generation probabilities in a later analysis came from a VDJ recombination model fitted to out-of-frame rearrangements, and those results were checked against IGoR. Hypergeometric tests were used in a later analysis to score TCR-TCR, TCR-HLA and TCR-CMV co-occurrence, with a repertoire-size bias correction applied to the TCR pairs. To estimate false discovery rates, a later analysis permuted the HLA or CMV assignments 20 times. A later analysis grouped co-occurring TCRs with DBSCAN, adding TCRdist sequence similarity when clustering within HLA-allele-positive subsets. Co-occurrence clustering excluded repertoires with fewer than 30,000 or more than 120,000 public chains, plus five with anomalous nucleotide sharing. TCRdb's version of the immuneACCESS table is confined to in-frame rearrangements and falls short of the full clone set. An unresolved V gene accounts for under half of the shortfall where checked; the remainder is of unknown origin. The V and J calls and clone size are taken from that table; D and trimming were inferred from the DNA. The sample yields over 150,000 clones; roughly 80% were counted once. 6.5% to 7.5% of the sample is held by the ten biggest clonotypes.

The cohort was made up of 666 healthy bone marrow donors. All cohort members were sampled while nominally healthy, although unrecorded immune exposures were likely present. The donor tested CMV seropositive, placing the donor among the roughly 300 seropositive members of the cohort. Every donor gave a peripheral blood sample, and the peripheral blood mononuclear cells from that sample were used for TCR beta sequencing. Genomic DNA extraction from the blood cell samples was performed with the Qiagen DNeasy Blood Extraction Kit. From cysteine to phenylalanine, the CDR3 is 14 amino acids long. Only the CDR3 part of the read is kept: 42 bases, read in frame from the first base. V has 2 bases trimmed and J has 15 bases trimmed; junction bases matching no gene number 11. CDR1 and CDR2 are drawn from the germline V gene: SGHRS, YFSETQ.

Material for sequencing was PBMCs. Here the chain combines TRBV5-1 and TRBJ2-1; 10 nucleotides in the junction match TRBD1. This TCR derives from a woman under 40 in good health and CMV-seropositive. The CDR3 region reads CASSLNYGTGERFF. The DNA sequence is TGCGCCAGCAGCTTAAATTACGGGACAGGGGAACGGTTCTTC.